This is a list of T cell receptor beta chains from one sample in a study of Ad26.COV2.S vaccination and SARS-CoV-2 variants. The table came from immunoSEQ multiplex PCR; TCRdb's copy has only in-frame clones and leaves some out. Of about 280,000 clones in the sample, about 90% were seen once. The sample in question was peripheral blood, obtained in a trial of Ad26.COV2.S vaccine versus placebo. The receptor source for this set is a person between 18 and 65 years old who received the Ad26.COV2.S COVID-19 vaccine or a placebo. The CDR3 runs from the conserved cysteine through the conserved F or W. The order of the fields is D gene, J gene, V gene, CDR3 protein, CDR3 DNA. D genes are given only for firm matches.

. TRBJ2-1 TRBV18 CASSPGHRRGRLDEQFF TGTGCCAGCTCACCAGGACATAGGAGGGGGCGCTTGGATGAGCAGTTCTTC
TRBD2 TRBJ2-7 TRBV10-3 CAISRTSGGESYEQYF TGTGCCATCAGTCGGACTAGCGGGGGGGAATCCTACGAGCAGTACTTC
. TRBJ2-7 TRBV21-1 CASSKGGFGGTREQYF TGTGCCAGCAGCAAAGGAGGATTTGGGGGAACGAGGGAGCAGTACTTC
TRBD2 TRBJ2-5 TRBV15 CATSRWKIAGEGETQYF TGTGCCACCAGCAGATGGAAAATAGCGGGAGAAGGAGAGACCCAGTACTTC
. TRBJ1-6 TRBV7-2 CASSPSGGWSPLHF TGTGCCAGCAGCCCAAGTGGGGGATGGTCACCCCTCCACTTT
. TRBJ2-7 TRBV2 CASSDLKYEQYF TGTGCCAGCAGTGATCTTAAATACGAGCAGTACTTC
TRBD2 TRBJ2-3 TRBV7-9 CASSPGGSGSADTQYF TGTGCCAGCAGCCCTGGGGGTAGCGGGAGCGCAGATACGCAGTATTTT
TRBD1 TRBJ2-2 TRBV5-1 CASSFGTGSIGELFF TGCGCCAGCAGCTTTGGGACAGGGAGTATCGGGGAGCTGTTTTTT
TRBD2 TRBJ2-1 TRBV18 CASSPGGLADNEQFF TGTGCCAGCTCCCCCGGAGGCCTAGCGGACAATGAGCAGTTCTTC
TRBD1 TRBJ1-5 TRBV18 CASSQTGANRGNQPQHF TGTGCCAGCTCACAGACAGGGGCCAACAGGGGCAATCAGCCCCAGCATTTT
. TRBJ1-1 TRBV6-5 CASSPGTMNTEAFF TGTGCCAGCAGCCCCGGGACTATGAACACTGAAGCTTTCTTT
. TRBJ2-4 TRBV6-5 CASSYSGNWDSGSVDF TGTGCCAGCAGTTACTCAGGTAACTGGGACTCAGGATCGGTTGACTTC
. TRBJ2-7 TRBV24-1 CATSDLLRPLHEQYF TGTGCCACCAGTGATTTGCTCAGACCCTTGCACGAGCAGTACTTC
. TRBJ1-1 TRBV6-2/TRBV6-3 CASSYSEGMNTEAFF TGTGCCAGCAGTTACTCGGAGGGGATGAACACTGAAGCTTTCTTT
. TRBJ1-3 TRBV7-3 CASSLGGGSGNTIYF TGTGCCAGCAGCTTGGGAGGAGGTAGTGGAAACACCATATATTTT
. TRBJ2-7 TRBV4-1 CASSQVAPRQVTYEQYF TGCGCCAGCAGCCAAGTAGCCCCCCGGCAGGTTACCTACGAGCAGTACTTC
. TRBJ1-4 TRBV2 CASSEWQVAEKLFF TGTGCCAGCAGTGAATGGCAGGTCGCTGAAAAACTGTTTTTT